This is a list of T cell receptor beta chains from one sample in a study of blood T cell repertoires in COVID-19. Only in-frame clones appear in the TCRdb table, and some are missing; sequencing was by immunoSEQ multiplex PCR. This table has fewer than 200,000 clones, around 87% appearing once. Sequencing used peripheral blood. Every receptor here comes from a man aged 35 to 55 with active or convalescent COVID-19. Each CDR3 is given with its conserved first and last residue. The D gene is left open where the match is weak. Clone sizes are given selectively: once, few, many, or a class where the clone is expanded.

j_call	d_call	v_call	clone_size	cdr3_nt	cdr3_aa
TRBJ1-4	TRBD1	TRBV7-9	-	TGTGCCAGCACCCGTACAGGGGCAACTAATGAAAAACTGTTTTTT	CASTRTGATNEKLFF
TRBJ2-3	TRBD1	TRBV5-6	-	TGTGCCAGCAGCTTAACGGGACAGCCTAGCACAGATACGCAGTATTTT	CASSLTGQPSTDTQYF
TRBJ2-2	-	TRBV6-5	-	TGTGCCAGCCTACAGGGCCCGAACACCGGGGAGCTGTTTTTT	CASLQGPNTGELFF
TRBJ2-3	TRBD2	TRBV14	-	TGTGCCAGCAGCCTACTAGCGGGGGTGGCAGATACGCAGTATTTT	CASSLLAGVADTQYF
TRBJ2-3	-	TRBV2	-	TGTGCCAGCAAGGAGGGGTTCACAGATACGCAGTATTTT	CASKEGFTDTQYF
TRBJ2-5	TRBD1	TRBV7-9	once	TGTGCCAGCAGCGACTGGGACAGAAAAGAGACCCAGTACTTC	CASSDWDRKETQYF
TRBJ1-5	-	TRBV30	-	TGTGCCTGGAGTTCCAGGGCGAATGGTCCCCAGCATTTT	CAWSSRANGPQHF
TRBJ2-7	TRBD1	TRBV29-1	-	TGCAGCGTGGCGACAGGGTCCTACGAGCAGTACTTC	CSVATGSYEQYF
TRBJ2-7	-	TRBV18	few	TGTGCCAGCTCACCAGGACAGACCTACGAGCAGTACTTC	CASSPGQTYEQYF
TRBJ2-1	TRBD1	TRBV7-2	-	TGTGCCAGCAGACCTACGACAGGGGGCATGATGAATGAGCAGTTCTTC	CASRPTTGGMMNEQFF
TRBJ1-2	-	TRBV5-1	-	TGCGCCAGCAGCTTGGATAGGATACAGGGCAATGGCTACACCTTC	CASSLDRIQGNGYTF
TRBJ1-1	-	TRBV7-3	-	TGTGCCAGCAGCTCTAAAGGACAGCCGAACACTGAAGCTTTCTTT	CASSSKGQPNTEAFF
TRBJ1-4	TRBD1	TRBV19	once	TGTGCCAGTAGTATCGGGACAGGATTGGTAAAGGGCGAAAAACTGTTTTTT	CASSIGTGLVKGEKLFF
TRBJ2-3	TRBD2	TRBV2	-	TGTGCCAGCAGTGTAGCCAGCGGGGGCACAGATACGCAGTATTTT	CASSVASGGTDTQYF
TRBJ1-4	TRBD1	TRBV15	-	TGTGCCACCAGCAGGGGACAGACAACTAATGAAAAACTGTTTTTT	CATSRGQTTNEKLFF
TRBJ2-7	TRBD1	TRBV7-2	-	TGTGCCAGCAGCTCCTCCGGGACAGCCTACGAGCAGTACTTC	CASSSSGTAYEQYF
TRBJ2-7	TRBD1	TRBV19	few	TGTGCCAGTAGAAACACAGACAGGGTATCTTCCTACGAGCAGTACTTC	CASRNTDRVSSYEQYF
TRBJ1-5	-	TRBV11-2	-	TGTGCCAGCAGCTTAGCTTACGACAGAATCGATCAGCCCCAGCATTTT	CASSLAYDRIDQPQHF
TRBJ1-2	-	TRBV12-5	-	TGTGCTAGTGGTATCCTGTTCCGGGATGGGGGCTACACCTTC	CASGILFRDGGYTF
TRBJ2-2	-	TRBV6-4	-	TGTGCCAGCCGTGGACTGAACACCGGGGAGCTGTTTTTT	CASRGLNTGELFF
TRBJ2-7	-	TRBV5-6	-	TGTGCCAGCAGCTCCCCGTTCGGGGAGTCCTACGAGCAGTACTTC	CASSSPFGESYEQYF
TRBJ2-4	TRBD2	TRBV5-4	-	TGTGCCAGCAGCCCACGGACTAGCGGGGGGAAAAACATTCAGTACTTC	CASSPRTSGGKNIQYF
TRBJ2-7	-	TRBV6-5	-	TGTGCCAGCAGTTACCAGCAGGTCGAGCAGTACTTC	CASSYQQVEQYF
TRBJ2-1	TRBD1	TRBV9	-	TGTGCCAGCAGCTGGGGACAGGGCGACAATGAGCAGTTCTTC	CASSWGQGDNEQFF
TRBJ2-1	-	TRBV7-3	-	TGTGCCAGCAGCTTACGGCAGGAGGATTACAATGAGCAGTTCTTC	CASSLRQEDYNEQFF
TRBJ2-2	TRBD2	TRBV5-1	-	TGCGCCAGCAGCCCAGGGCGTCTAGCGGGATCCGGGGAGCTGTTTTTT	CASSPGRLAGSGELFF
TRBJ2-7	-	TRBV9	-	TGTGCCAGCAGCGTAGATGTAGGGGTGGGTGACGAGCAGTACTTC	CASSVDVGVGDEQYF
TRBJ2-2	-	TRBV3-1/TRBV3-2	once	TGTGCCAGCAGCCAAGCGTCCGGGGAGCTGTTTTTT	CASSQASGELFF
TRBJ2-1	-	TRBV19	-	TGTGCCAGTAGTATATTGGGGGGGGCCGCGGTCAATGAGCAGTTCTTC	CASSILGGAAVNEQFF
TRBJ1-1	-	TRBV4-2	-	TGTGCCAGCAGCCAAGAACGCGGCGGCGGGAACACTGAAGCTTTCTTT	CASSQERGGGNTEAFF
TRBJ2-3	TRBD2	TRBV10-3	-	TGTGCCATCAGTGAGCCAGAACAAGAAGCGGGGGGTTACACAGATACGCAGTATTTT	CAISEPEQEAGGYTDTQYF
TRBJ2-3	-	TRBV3-1/TRBV3-2	-	TGTGCCAGCAGCCAAGATCTAAATACGCAGTATTTT	CASSQDLNTQYF
TRBJ2-7	TRBD2	TRBV6-2/TRBV6-3	-	TGTGCCAGCAGTTTATCAGCGGGGGGGCCGTACGAGCAGTACTTC	CASSLSAGGPYEQYF
TRBJ2-7	TRBD1	TRBV24-1	-	TGTGCCACCAGTGAATCTCAGGGGGCCTACGAGCAGTACTTC	CATSESQGAYEQYF
TRBJ2-2	TRBD2	TRBV5-4	-	TGTGCCAGCAGCTTAACCGGGGGGGCCCTCGGCACCGGGGAGCTGTTTTTT	CASSLTGGALGTGELFF
TRBJ2-7	-	TRBV5-1	-	TGCGCCAGCAGCCCCCTACAAACAGGATACGAGCAGTACTTC	CASSPLQTGYEQYF
TRBJ1-1	TRBD1	TRBV28	-	TGTGCCAGCAGTTTATGGGGCAGGGGGGACACTGAAGCTTTCTTT	CASSLWGRGDTEAFF
TRBJ1-4	TRBD1	TRBV30	-	TGTGCCTGGAGTCGGACAGGGCAGGGAGAAAAACTGTTTTTT	CAWSRTGQGEKLFF
TRBJ1-5	-	TRBV19	-	TGTGCCAGTAATCGGGGGGGCATGCATCAGCCCCAGCATTTT	CASNRGGMHQPQHF
TRBJ2-5	TRBD2	TRBV5-6	-	TGTGCCAGCAGCTTGGTTTTCGGGACTAGCGGAAAAGAGACCCAGTACTTC	CASSLVFGTSGKETQYF
TRBJ1-2	-	TRBV30	few	TGTGCCCGCCCGGGGGGCGACAATGGCTACACCTTC	CARPGGDNGYTF
TRBJ1-2	-	TRBV6-5	-	TGTGCCAGCAGTCCAACCTTGGGGGCTGCCTATGGCTACACCTTC	CASSPTLGAAYGYTF
TRBJ2-7	-	TRBV5-4	-	TGTGCCAGCAGCTATGACAGTGCCCTCTCCTACGAGCAGTACTTC	CASSYDSALSYEQYF
TRBJ2-3	TRBD2	TRBV6-2/TRBV6-3	-	TGTGCCAGCAGCAGGACTAGCGGGGGGGCGGCAGATACGCAGTATTTT	CASSRTSGGAADTQYF
TRBJ2-2	TRBD1	TRBV6-2/TRBV6-3	-	TGTGCCAGCAGTTACTCTTGGCAGGGGGCCGCCGGGGAGCTGTTTTTT	CASSYSWQGAAGELFF
TRBJ2-7	-	TRBV7-9	-	TGTGCCAGCAGCTTAGACAGGACGGGGGGCTACCTCTACGAGCAGTACTTC	CASSLDRTGGYLYEQYF
TRBJ1-2	-	TRBV5-1	-	TGCGCCAGCAGCTTGGATGGGCGTTCCGGCTACACCTTC	CASSLDGRSGYTF
TRBJ2-1	-	TRBV9	-	TGTGCCAGCAGCGAGACCGGGACACCTTCCAATGAGCAGTTCTTC	CASSETGTPSNEQFF